The clone carrying this TCR beta chain was seen once. The assay was immunoSEQ multiplex PCR, and TCRdb's table has in-frame clones only and misses some. The sample has about 100,000 clones, roughly 90% seen once. These data originate in a study of T cell changes during pregnancy in multiple sclerosis. The CDR3 has 17 residues. The V segment lost 0 bases and the J segment 3 bases; nucleotides outside the gene matches: 5. Germline V gives CDR1 SGHAT, CDR2 FQNNGV. This rearrangement joins TRBV11-2 to TRBJ2-7, with TRBD2 matching over 13 bases. This TCR derives from a female donor with multiple sclerosis, enrolled in a pregnancy study. Sequenced here: peripheral blood, sampled after pregnancy. This chain's CDR3 is CASSLEMRTSGSYEQYF. The CDR3 nucleotides read TGTGCCAGCAGCTTAGAAATGAGGACTAGCGGGAGCTACGAGCAGTACTTC.